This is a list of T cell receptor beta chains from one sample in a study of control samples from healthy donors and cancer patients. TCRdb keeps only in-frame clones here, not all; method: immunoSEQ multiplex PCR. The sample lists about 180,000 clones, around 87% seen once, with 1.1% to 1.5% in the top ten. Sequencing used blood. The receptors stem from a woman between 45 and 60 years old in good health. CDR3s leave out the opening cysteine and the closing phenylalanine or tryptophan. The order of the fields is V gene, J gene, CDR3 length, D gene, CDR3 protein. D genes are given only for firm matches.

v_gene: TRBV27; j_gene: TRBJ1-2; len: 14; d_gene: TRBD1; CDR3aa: ASSQGGPGRHYGYT
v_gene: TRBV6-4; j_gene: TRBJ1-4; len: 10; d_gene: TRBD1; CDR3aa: ASRTGDEKLF
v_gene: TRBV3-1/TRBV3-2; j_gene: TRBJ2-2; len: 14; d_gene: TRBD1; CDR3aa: ASSQEGQGNTGELF
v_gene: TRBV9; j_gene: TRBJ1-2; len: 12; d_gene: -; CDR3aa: ASSVDQSNKGYT
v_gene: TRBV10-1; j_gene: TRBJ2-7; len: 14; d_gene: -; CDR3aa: ASSESYEGGSYEQY
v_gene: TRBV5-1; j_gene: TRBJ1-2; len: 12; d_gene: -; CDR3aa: ASSLSRVDYGYT
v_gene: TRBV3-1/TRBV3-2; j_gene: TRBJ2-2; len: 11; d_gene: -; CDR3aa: ASSASGAGELF
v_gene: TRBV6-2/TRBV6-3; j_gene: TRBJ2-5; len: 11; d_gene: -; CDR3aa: ASSKQGRETQY
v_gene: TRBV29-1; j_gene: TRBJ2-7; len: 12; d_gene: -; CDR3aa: SVEVAGPSREQY
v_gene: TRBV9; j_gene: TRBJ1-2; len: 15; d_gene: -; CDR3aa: ASSVGGLDGANYGYT
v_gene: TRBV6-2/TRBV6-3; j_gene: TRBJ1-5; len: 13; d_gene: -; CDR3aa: ASSYPRGSNQPQH
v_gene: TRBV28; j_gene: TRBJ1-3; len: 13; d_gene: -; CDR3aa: ASSLGRGFGNTIY